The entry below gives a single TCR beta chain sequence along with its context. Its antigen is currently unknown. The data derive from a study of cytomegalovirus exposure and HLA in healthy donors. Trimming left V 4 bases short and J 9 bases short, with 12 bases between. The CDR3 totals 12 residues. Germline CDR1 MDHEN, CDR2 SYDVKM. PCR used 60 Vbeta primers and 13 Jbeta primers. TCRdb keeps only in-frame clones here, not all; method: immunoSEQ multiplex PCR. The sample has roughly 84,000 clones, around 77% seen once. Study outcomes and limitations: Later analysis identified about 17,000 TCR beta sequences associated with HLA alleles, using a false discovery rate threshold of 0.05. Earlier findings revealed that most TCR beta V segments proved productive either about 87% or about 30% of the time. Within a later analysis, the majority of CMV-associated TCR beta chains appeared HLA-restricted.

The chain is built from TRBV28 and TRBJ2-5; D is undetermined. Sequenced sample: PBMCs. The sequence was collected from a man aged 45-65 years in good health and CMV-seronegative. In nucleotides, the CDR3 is TGTGCCAGCAGTTCTGGCATTGGTGCCCAGTACTTC. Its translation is CASSSGIGAQYF.